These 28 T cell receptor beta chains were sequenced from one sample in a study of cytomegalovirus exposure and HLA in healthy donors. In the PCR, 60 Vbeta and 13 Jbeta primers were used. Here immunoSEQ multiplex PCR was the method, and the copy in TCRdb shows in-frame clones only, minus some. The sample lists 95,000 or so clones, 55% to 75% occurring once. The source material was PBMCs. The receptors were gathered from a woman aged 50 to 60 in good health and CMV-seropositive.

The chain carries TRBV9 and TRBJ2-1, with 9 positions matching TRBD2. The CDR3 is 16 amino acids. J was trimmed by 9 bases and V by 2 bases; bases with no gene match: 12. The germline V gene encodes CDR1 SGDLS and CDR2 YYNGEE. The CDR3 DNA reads TGTGCCAGCAGCGTCCAAACGGGACTAGCTGCCTCTGAGCAGTTCTTC. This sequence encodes CASSVQTGLAASEQFF.

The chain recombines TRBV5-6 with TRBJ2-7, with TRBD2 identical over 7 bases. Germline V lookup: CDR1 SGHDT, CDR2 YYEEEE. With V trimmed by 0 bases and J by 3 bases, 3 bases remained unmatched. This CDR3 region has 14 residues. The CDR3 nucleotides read TGTGCCAGCAGCTTGGCCTCGGGGGGCTACGAGCAGTACTTC. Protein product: CASSLASGGYEQYF.

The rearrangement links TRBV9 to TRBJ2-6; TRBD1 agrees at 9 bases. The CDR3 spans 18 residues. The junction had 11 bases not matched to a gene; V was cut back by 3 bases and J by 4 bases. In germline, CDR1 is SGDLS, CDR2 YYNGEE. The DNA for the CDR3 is TGTGCCAGCAGCGACGGGACAGGGAGGACAGCAGGGGCCAACGTCCTGACTTTC. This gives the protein CASSDGTGRTAGANVLTF.

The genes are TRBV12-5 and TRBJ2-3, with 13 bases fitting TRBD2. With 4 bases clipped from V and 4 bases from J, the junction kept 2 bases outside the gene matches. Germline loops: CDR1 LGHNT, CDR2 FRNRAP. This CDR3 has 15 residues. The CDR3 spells CASGSGLAGADTQYF. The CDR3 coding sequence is TGTGCTAGTGGTTCCGGACTAGCGGGAGCAGATACGCAGTATTTT.

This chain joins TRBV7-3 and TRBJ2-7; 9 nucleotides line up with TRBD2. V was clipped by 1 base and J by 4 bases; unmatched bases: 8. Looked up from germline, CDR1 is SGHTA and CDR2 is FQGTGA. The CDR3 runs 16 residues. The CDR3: CASSLIGGRAGYEQYF. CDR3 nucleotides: TGTGCCAGCAGCTTAATCGGCGGGAGGGCGGGTTACGAGCAGTACTTC. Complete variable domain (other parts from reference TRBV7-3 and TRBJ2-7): GAGVSQTPSNKVTEKGKYVELRCDPISGHTALYWYRQSLGQGPEFLIYFQGTGAADDSGLPNDRFFAVRPEGSVSTLKIQRTERGDSAVYLCASSLIGGRAGYEQYFGPGTRLTVT.

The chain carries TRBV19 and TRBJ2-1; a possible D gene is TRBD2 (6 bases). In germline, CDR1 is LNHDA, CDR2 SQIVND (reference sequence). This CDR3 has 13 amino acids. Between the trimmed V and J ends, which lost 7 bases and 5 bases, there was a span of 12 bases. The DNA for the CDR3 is TGTGCCAGTATTTCCCGGGGGAACAATGAGCAGTTCTTC. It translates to CASISRGNNEQFF.

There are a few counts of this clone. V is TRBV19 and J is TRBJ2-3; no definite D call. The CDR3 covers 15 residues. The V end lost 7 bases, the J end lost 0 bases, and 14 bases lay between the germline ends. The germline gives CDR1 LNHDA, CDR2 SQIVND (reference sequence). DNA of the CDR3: TGTGCCAGTATGGTTGGCATAACGAGCACAGATACGCAGTATTTT. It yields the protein CASMVGITSTDTQYF.

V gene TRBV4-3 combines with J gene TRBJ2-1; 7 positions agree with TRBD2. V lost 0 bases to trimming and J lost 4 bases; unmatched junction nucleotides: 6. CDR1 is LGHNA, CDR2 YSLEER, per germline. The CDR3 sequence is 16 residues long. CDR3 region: CASSQDRSGAYNEQFF. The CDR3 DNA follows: TGCGCCAGCAGCCAAGATAGGAGCGGGGCTTACAATGAGCAGTTCTTC.

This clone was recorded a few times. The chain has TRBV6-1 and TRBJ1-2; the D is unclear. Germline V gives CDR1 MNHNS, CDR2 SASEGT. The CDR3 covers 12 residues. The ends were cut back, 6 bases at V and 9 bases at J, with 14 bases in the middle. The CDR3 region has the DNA TGTGCCAGCAGGACTACGGGAAGCAGCTACACCTTC. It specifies CASRTTGSSYTF.

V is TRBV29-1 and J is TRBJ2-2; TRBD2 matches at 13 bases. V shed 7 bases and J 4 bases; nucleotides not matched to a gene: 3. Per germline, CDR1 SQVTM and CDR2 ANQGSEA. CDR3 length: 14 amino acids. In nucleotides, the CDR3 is TGCAGCGGTAGACTAGCGGGGGGCACCGGGGAGCTGTTTTTT. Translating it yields CSGRLAGGTGELFF.

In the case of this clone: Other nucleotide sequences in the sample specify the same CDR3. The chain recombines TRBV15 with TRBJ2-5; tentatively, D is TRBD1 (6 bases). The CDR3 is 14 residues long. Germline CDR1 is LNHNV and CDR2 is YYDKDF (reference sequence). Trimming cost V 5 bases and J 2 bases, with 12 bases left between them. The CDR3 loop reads CATSAHRDQETQYF. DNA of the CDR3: TGTGCCACCAGCGCCCACAGGGATCAAGAGACCCAGTACTTC.

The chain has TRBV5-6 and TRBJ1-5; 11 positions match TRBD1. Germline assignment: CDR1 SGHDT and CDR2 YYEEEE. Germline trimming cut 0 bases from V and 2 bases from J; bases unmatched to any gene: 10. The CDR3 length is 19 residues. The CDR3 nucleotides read TGTGCCAGCAGCTTGGAGGACCGGGACAGGGGGAAAGGCAATCAGCCCCAGCATTTT. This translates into CASSLEDRDRGKGNQPQHF.

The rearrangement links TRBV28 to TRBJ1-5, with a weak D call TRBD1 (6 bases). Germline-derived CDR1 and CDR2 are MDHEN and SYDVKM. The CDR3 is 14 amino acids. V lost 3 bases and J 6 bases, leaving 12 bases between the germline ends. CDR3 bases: TGTGCCAGCAGTTTTCCCCTAGGGGGTCAGCCCCAGCATTTT. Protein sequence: CASSFPLGGQPQHF.

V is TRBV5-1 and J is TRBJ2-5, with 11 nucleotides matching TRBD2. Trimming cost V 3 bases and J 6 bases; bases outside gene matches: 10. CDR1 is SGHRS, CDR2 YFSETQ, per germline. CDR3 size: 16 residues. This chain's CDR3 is CASSSLSGRAIKTQYF. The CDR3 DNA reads TGCGCCAGCAGCTCACTTAGCGGGAGGGCGATCAAGACCCAGTACTTC.

The CDR3: CASSRVRGQSSYNEQFF. CDR3 DNA sequence: TGTGCCAGCTCCCGCGTTCGAGGGCAGAGCTCCTACAATGAGCAGTTCTTC. This chain connects TRBV18 to TRBJ2-1; D is possibly TRBD2 (5 bases). The CDR3 covers 17 residues. The V end was cut by 6 bases, the J end by 0 bases, with 18 bases between. Germline-derived CDR1 and CDR2 are KGHSH and LQKENI.

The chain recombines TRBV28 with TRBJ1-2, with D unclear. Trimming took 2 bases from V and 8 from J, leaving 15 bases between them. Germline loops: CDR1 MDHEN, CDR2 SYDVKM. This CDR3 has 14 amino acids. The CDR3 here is CASSLLVAGKGYTF. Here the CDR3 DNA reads TGTGCCAGCAGTTTACTGGTTGCGGGGAAAGGCTACACCTTC.

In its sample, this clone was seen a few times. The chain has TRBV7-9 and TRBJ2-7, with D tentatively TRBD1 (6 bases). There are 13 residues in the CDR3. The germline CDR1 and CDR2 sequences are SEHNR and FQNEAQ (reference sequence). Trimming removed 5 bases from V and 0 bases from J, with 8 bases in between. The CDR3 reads CASSPDSSYEQYF. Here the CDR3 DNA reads TGTGCCAGCAGCCCGGACAGCTCCTACGAGCAGTACTTC.

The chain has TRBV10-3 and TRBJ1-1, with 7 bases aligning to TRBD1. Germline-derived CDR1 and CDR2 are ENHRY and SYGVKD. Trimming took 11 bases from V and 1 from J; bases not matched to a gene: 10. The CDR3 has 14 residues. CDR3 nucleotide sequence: TGTGCCCACTCCTTGACAGGGCAGAACACTGAAGCTTTCTTT. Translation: CAHSLTGQNTEAFF.

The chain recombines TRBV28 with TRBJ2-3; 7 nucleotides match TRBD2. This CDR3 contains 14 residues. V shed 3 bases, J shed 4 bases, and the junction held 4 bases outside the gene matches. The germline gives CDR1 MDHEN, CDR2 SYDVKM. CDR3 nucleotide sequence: TGTGCCAGCAGTTTCGGGGGGAGAGCAGATACGCAGTATTTT. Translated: CASSFGGRADTQYF.

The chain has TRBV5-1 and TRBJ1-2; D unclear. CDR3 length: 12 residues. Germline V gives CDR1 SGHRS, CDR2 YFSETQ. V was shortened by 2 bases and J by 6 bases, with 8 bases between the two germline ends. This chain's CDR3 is CASSFEADGYTF. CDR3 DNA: TGCGCCAGCAGCTTTGAGGCGGATGGCTACACCTTC. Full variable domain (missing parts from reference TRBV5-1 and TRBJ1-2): KAGVTQTPRYLIKTRGQQVTLSCSPISGHRSVSWYQQTPGQGLQFLFEYFSETQRNKGNFPGRFSGRQFSNSRSEMNVSTLELGDSALYLCASSFEADGYTFGSGTRLTVV.

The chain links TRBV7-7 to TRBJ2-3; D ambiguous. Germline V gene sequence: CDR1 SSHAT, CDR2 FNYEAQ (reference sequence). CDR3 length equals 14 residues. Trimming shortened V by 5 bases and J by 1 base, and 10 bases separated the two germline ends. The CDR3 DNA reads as TGTGCCAGCAGCCGCCAGCAGGGCACAGATACGCAGTATTTT. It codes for CASSRQQGTDTQYF.

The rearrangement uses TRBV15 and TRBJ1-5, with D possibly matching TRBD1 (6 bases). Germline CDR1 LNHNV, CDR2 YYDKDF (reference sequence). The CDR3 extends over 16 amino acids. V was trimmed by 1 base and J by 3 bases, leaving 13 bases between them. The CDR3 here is CATSRATGSPNQPQHF. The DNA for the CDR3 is TGTGCCACCAGCAGAGCCACAGGGAGCCCCAATCAGCCCCAGCATTTT. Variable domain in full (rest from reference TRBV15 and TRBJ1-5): DAMVIQNPRYQVTQFGKPVTLSCSQTLNHNVMYWYQQKSSQAPKLLFHYYDKDFNNEADTPDNFQSRRPNTSFCFLDIRSPGLGDTAMYLCATSRATGSPNQPQHFGDGTRLSIL.

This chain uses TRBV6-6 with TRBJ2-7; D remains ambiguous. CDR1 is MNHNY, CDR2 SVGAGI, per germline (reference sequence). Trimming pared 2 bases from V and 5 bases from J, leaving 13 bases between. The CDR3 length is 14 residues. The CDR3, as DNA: TGTGCCAGCAGTTACGAGGCGGATTGGAACGAGCAGTACTTC. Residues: CASSYEADWNEQYF.

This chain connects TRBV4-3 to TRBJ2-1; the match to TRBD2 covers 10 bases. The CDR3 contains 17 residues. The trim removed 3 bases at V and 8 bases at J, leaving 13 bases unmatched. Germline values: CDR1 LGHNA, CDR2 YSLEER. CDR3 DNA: TGCGCCAGCAGCCACCGAATTACTAGCGGGACCTCAGATGAGCAGTTCTTC. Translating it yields CASSHRITSGTSDEQFF.

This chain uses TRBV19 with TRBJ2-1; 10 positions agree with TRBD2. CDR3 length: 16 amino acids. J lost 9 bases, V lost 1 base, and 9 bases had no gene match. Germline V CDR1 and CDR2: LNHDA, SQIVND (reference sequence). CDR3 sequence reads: CASSIVTAGGSGEQFF. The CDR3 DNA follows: TGTGCCAGTAGTATAGTTACAGCGGGAGGGTCAGGTGAGCAGTTCTTC. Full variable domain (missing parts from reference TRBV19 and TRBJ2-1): DGGITQSPKYLFRKEGQNVTLSCEQNLNHDAMYWYRQDPGQGLRLIYYSQIVNDFQKGDIAEGYSVSREKKESFPLTVTSAQKNPTAFYLCASSIVTAGGSGEQFFGPGTRLTVL.

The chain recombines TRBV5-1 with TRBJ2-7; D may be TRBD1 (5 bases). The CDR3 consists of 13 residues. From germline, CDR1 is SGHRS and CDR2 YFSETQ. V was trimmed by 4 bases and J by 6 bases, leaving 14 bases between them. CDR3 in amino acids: CASSITGVGEQYF. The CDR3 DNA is TGCGCCAGCAGCATTACAGGTGTCGGCGAGCAGTACTTC.

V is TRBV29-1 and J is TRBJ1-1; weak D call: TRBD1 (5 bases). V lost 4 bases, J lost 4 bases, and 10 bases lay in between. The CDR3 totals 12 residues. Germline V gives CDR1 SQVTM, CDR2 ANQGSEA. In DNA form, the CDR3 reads TGCAGCGTTGTTGCCAGGGCCACTGAAGCTTTCTTT. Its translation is CSVVARATEAFF.

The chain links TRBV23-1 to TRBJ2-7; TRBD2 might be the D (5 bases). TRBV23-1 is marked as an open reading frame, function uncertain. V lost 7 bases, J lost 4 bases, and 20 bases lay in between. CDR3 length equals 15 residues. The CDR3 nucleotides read TGCGCCAGCACCTTGACGGACGGGCGCGGGTACGAGCAGTACTTC. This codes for CASTLTDGRGYEQYF.